This T cell receptor (beta chain) was retrieved from a study of T cell repertoires in cytomegalovirus infection. Overall study: Through public TCR beta signatures, both CMV infection and matching HLA type were indicated. General study points: HLA-C-restricted CMV-specific TCR beta clonotypes prevailed in the ex vivo response. Of the TCR beta families, the public ones yielded a cumulative frequency that identified carriers of CMV plus the relevant HLA.

TCRdb used MiXCR to reprocess the reads, holding one entry per CDR3 protein. The table records 100,000 to 150,000 distinct CDR3 sequences, roughly 32% of them present only once. To note about this clonotype: The antigen is unknown.

CDR3 length: 14 residues. Trimming removed 3 bases from V and 0 bases from J, with 11 bases in between. Germline CDR1 and CDR2: SQVTM and ANQGSEA. This receptor was identified in a human donor in good health (CMV status not recorded). Some clones in this sample may be carry-over from other donors' samples. The sample consisted of CD8+ T cells from cultured PBMCs, taken from culture after CMV antigen stimulation. The V call is TRBV29-1, the J call TRBJ1-1, with D unclear. The CDR3 loop is CSVDLTDMNTEAFF. The CDR3 DNA sequence: TGCAGCGTTGACTTAACAGACATGAACACTGAAGCTTTCTTT.